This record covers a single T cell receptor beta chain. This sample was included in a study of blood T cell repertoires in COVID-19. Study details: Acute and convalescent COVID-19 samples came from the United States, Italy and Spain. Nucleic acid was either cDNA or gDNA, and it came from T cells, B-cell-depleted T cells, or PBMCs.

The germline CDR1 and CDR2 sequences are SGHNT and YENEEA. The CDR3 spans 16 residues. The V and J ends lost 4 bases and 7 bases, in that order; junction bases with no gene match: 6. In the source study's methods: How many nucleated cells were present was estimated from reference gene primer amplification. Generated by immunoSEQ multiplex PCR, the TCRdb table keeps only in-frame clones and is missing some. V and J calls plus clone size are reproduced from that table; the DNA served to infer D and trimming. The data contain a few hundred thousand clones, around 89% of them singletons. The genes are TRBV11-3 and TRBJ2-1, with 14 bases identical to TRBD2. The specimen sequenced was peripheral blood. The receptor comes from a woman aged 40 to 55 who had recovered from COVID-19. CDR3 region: CASSWGGLAGENEQFF. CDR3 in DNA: TGTGCCAGCAGCTGGGGGGGACTAGCGGGAGAAAATGAGCAGTTCTTC.